This TCR beta chain derives from a study of Graves' ophthalmopathy and Graves' hyperthyroidism. The V gene's germline CDR1 is SGHVS and CDR2 FQNEAQ. CDR3 length: 14 residues. V was pared by 6 bases and J by 9 bases, with 20 bases between. This clonotype occurred a few times. One base away lies a much larger clone, so this may be a sequencing read error. Scientists amplified the TCR beta CDR3 regions from RNA transcripts. In the first round, RT-PCR was carried out with HTBI primers, and a multiplex PCR formed the second round. In TCRdb, the multiplex PCR reads were re-called with MiXCR into one record per CDR3 protein. The sample records about 600,000 distinct CDR3 sequences, under 40% being singletons.

The sequence came from an adult man with Graves' hyperthyroidism. Sequencing was done on a sample of peripheral blood or thyroid tissue (not recorded which). The V call is TRBV7-8, the J call TRBJ2-5; a possible D gene is TRBD2 (6 bases). The DNA of the CDR3 is TGTGCCAGCAGTTATAGCGGTTTGGGGCAGGCCCAGTACTTC. Its translation is CASSYSGLGQAQYF.